This T cell receptor (beta chain) was profiled in a study of technical replicates of blood from a handful of donors. The CDR3 loop spans 14 amino acids. Per germline, CDR1 SQVTM and CDR2 ANQGSEA. Trimming took 3 bases from V and 6 from J; bases not matched to a gene: 4. Some clones are missing from TCRdb's copy, which holds only in-frame ones; the method was immunoSEQ multiplex PCR. The sample lists more than 75,000 clones; roughly 95% were seen once. The rearrangement uses TRBV29-1 and TRBJ2-1; TRBD2 aligns across 11 bases. This receptor was identified in a human donor in good health. Input material: T cells isolated from PBMCs. CDR3 nucleotides: TGCAGCGTTGACGTAGCGGGAGGGCCCAATGAGCAGTTCTTC. Protein: CSVDVAGGPNEQFF.